The 21 T cell receptor beta chains reported below all come from one sample, sequenced in a study of CD8+ T cells in alopecia areata (dated by TCRdb to about 2018). The library was produced with the immunoSEQ multiplex PCR assay. For TCR sequencing, RNA was extracted from every sample and reverse transcribed into cDNA to serve as template. TCRdb obtained this table from immuneACCESS and retained in-frame rearrangements with V and J assigned. These tables miss some clones; where compared with another copy, unresolved V genes account for less than half of the shortfall, and the remainder is unexplained. A total of approximately 190,000 clones appear in this sample, roughly 60% of them only once. The ten largest clones capture 5.5% of the sample. What this sample's time point label stands for: about 25 weeks on oral tofacitinib. What this sample's treatment or condition label stands for: oral pan-JAK inhibitor, 5-10 mg twice daily.

Here the sequenced sample was CD4+ T cells sorted from blood, taken at week 24, from a patient treated with tofacitinib. The receptors stem from a human donor with alopecia areata.

This clone has a handful of counts. The chain couples TRBV7-9 to TRBJ2-7, with unresolved D. CDR3 length equals 14 residues. Germline-derived CDR1 and CDR2 are SEHNR and FQNEAQ (reference sequence). Trimming stripped 7 bases from V and 3 bases from J, with 16 bases between. The CDR3 DNA sequence: TGTGCCAGCATCAACCCACAGACTGACTACGAGCAGTACTTC. Translation: CASINPQTDYEQYF.

The chain is built from TRBV7-2 and TRBJ1-6; 11 nucleotides align to TRBD1. From germline, CDR1 is SGHTA and CDR2 FQGNSA. Trimming took 4 bases from V and 10 from J; bases not matched to a gene: 6. The CDR3 is 15 amino acids. The CDR3 DNA sequence: TGTGCCAGCAGCTCGGACGGGACAGGGGGATCACCCCTCCACTTT. Translation: CASSSDGTGGSPLHF.

The chain combines TRBV15 with TRBJ2-1, with 7 bases identical to TRBD2. This CDR3 contains 15 residues. The germline gives CDR1 LNHNV, CDR2 YYDKDF (reference sequence). The J segment lost 5 bases and the V segment lost 5 bases, leaving 9 bases of the junction unmatched. The CDR3 nucleotides read TGTGCCACCAGCCGCGGGAGTTCCCGTGACAATGAGCAGTTCTTC. It yields the protein CATSRGSSRDNEQFF.

The gene calls are TRBV19 and TRBJ2-2; D gene ambiguous. V was clipped by 6 bases and J by 2 bases, with 13 bases between them. The CDR3 spans 15 residues. Germline CDR1 reads LNHDA; CDR2 reads SQIVND (reference sequence). The CDR3 reads CASRVRNFNTGELFF. In nucleotides, the CDR3 is TGTGCCAGTAGAGTGCGAAACTTCAACACCGGGGAGCTGTTTTTT.

The chain joins TRBV11-2 to TRBJ2-1; 8 bases fit TRBD2. Germline-derived CDR1 and CDR2 are SGHAT and FQNNGV. Trimming at V came to 5 bases and at J to 6 bases, leaving 6 bases not matched to a gene. The CDR3 totals 14 residues. The CDR3 DNA sequence: TGTGCCAGCAGCCATAGCGGGATCGGCAATGAGCAGTTCTTC. Encoded protein: CASSHSGIGNEQFF.

V is TRBV7-2 and J is TRBJ1-2; 7 bases agree with TRBD1. In germline, CDR1 is SGHTA, CDR2 FQGNSA. V dropped 2 bases and J dropped 6; count of bases not matched to a gene: 9. There are 15 residues in the CDR3. The CDR3 region has the DNA TGTGCCAGCAGCTTATTTGGGACAGTGGAGAATGGCTACACCTTC. Amino acids: CASSLFGTVENGYTF.

The chain uses TRBV29-1 and TRBJ2-7; D may be TRBD1 (6 bases). This CDR3 has 15 residues. Trimming removed 1 base at V and 0 bases at J, with 13 bases between. Germline V CDR1 and CDR2: SQVTM, ANQGSEA. DNA of the CDR3: TGCAGCGTTGAAGGGACAGATGACAGCTCCTACGAGCAGTACTTC. Its translation is CSVEGTDDSSYEQYF.

This clone was seen a handful of times. The chain carries TRBV2 and TRBJ2-7, with TRBD1 as a possible D gene (6 bases). CDR1 and CDR2 (germline): SNHLY, FYNNEI. CDR3 length equals 14 residues. The germline V and J ends were trimmed by 2 bases and 0 bases, with 8 bases remaining between them. The CDR3: CASSETDSSYEQYF. DNA of the CDR3: TGTGCCAGCAGTGAAACGGACAGCTCCTACGAGCAGTACTTC.

The rearrangement joins TRBV5-6 to TRBJ1-2; D possibly corresponds to TRBD1 (5 bases). Germline CDR1 reads SGHDT; CDR2 reads YYEEEE. Trimming left V 0 bases short and J 0 bases short, with 12 bases between. The CDR3 totals 16 residues. CDR3 protein: CASSLGDRSTNYGYTF. CDR3 nucleotides: TGTGCCAGCAGCTTGGGGGACCGTTCTACTAACTATGGCTACACCTTC.

This sequence joins TRBV4-1 and TRBJ2-1; D might be TRBD2 (7 bases). Trimming cost V 1 base and J 6 bases, with 16 bases left between them. The length of the CDR3 is 16 residues. Germline V lookup: CDR1 MGHRA, CDR2 YSYEKL. CDR3 nucleotides: TGCGCCAGCAGCCAAGTAGGGGGAGGGCCTCTCAATGAGCAGTTCTTC. This encodes CASSQVGGGPLNEQFF.

For this clone: As the CDR3 is not closed by the conserved phenylalanine or tryptophan, this likely results from a read error. The DNA is omitted, as the CDR3 cannot be located on it reliably, and the CDR3 follows TCRdb's listing. The gene calls are TRBV2 and TRBJ1-1; the tabulated D call, TRBD1, remains unverified against the DNA. Both ends counted, the CDR3 spans 13 residues. CDR1 is SNHLY and CDR2 is FYNNEI in the germline V gene. CDR3: CASSEAQAGVARI.

This chain links TRBV7-9 with TRBJ1-5, with TRBD1 matching over 9 bases. The CDR3 length is 17 residues. The junction had 12 bases not matched to a gene; V was cut back by 5 bases and J by 4 bases. Germline V gene data show CDR1 as SEHNR and CDR2 as FQNEAQ (reference sequence). The CDR3 sequence: CASSPIPSGTGNQPQHF. The CDR3 DNA follows: TGTGCCAGCAGCCCAATCCCATCCGGGACAGGGAATCAGCCCCAGCATTTT. Based on the CDR3 plus reference TRBV7-9 and TRBJ1-5, the full variable domain is DTGVSQNPRHKITKRGQNVTFRCDPISEHNRLYWYRQTLGQGPEFLTYFQNEAQLEKSRLLSDRFSAERPKGSFSTLEIQRTEQGDSAMYLCASSPIPSGTGNQPQHFGDGTRLSIL.

The V call is TRBV25-1, the J call TRBJ2-7, with D perhaps given as TRBD1 or TRBD2 (5 bases each). Trimming stripped 0 bases from V and 0 bases from J, with 9 bases between. Germline CDR1 MGHDK, CDR2 SYGVNS. The CDR3 is 15 residues long. The CDR3 region is CASSEYRGTSYEQYF. DNA for the CDR3: TGTGCCAGCAGTGAATATAGAGGGACCTCCTACGAGCAGTACTTC.

This chain links TRBV5-6 with TRBJ1-2; D is unresolved. The CDR3 has 14 residues. Germline V lookup: CDR1 SGHDT, CDR2 YYEEEE. V was clipped by 1 base and J by 0 bases, with 7 bases between them. For the CDR3, the DNA is TGTGCCAGCAGCTTGTGGCCTGCTAACTATGGCTACACCTTC. Its translation is CASSLWPANYGYTF.

J is TRBJ2-2 and V is TRBV7-3; maybe TRBD2 (6 bases). The CDR3 has 12 residues. The V end was cut by 10 bases, the J end by 8 bases, with 14 bases between. CDR1 SGHTA and CDR2 FQGTGA come from the germline V gene. For the CDR3, the DNA is TGTGCCACAGGACCGGCGGGAGGGGAGCTGTTTTTT. This codes for CATGPAGGELFF.

With respect to this clone: Other DNA sequences in the same sample also yield this CDR3. The chain couples TRBV30 to TRBJ2-1; the D gene could be TRBD1 or TRBD2 (5 bases each). CDR1 GTSNPN and CDR2 SVGIG come from the germline V gene (reference sequence). V gave up 2 bases and J gave up 5 bases, with 13 bases separating them. This CDR3 region has 14 residues. CDR3: CAWSTGTINNEQFF. CDR3 nucleotide sequence: TGTGCCTGGAGTACCGGGACGATCAACAATGAGCAGTTCTTC.

This chain joins TRBV5-4 and TRBJ2-2, with D possibly being TRBD1 or TRBD2 (5 bases each). Germline values: CDR1 SGHNT, CDR2 YYREEE (reference sequence). The V gene lost 4 bases and the J gene lost 2 bases, with 18 bases spanning the gap. The CDR3 runs 17 residues. CDR3 sequence: CASSPGARGPNTGELFF. CDR3 bases: TGTGCCAGCAGCCCCGGGGCTCGGGGTCCCAACACCGGGGAGCTGTTTTTT.

CDR3 in amino acids: CASSPQGQPTEQYF. CDR3 DNA: TGTGCCAGCTCACCACAGGGACAGCCGACCGAGCAGTACTTC. The chain employs TRBV18 and TRBJ2-7, with 7 nucleotides matching TRBD1. This CDR3 has 14 amino acids. Germline V gives CDR1 KGHSH, CDR2 LQKENI. Trimming took 1 base from V and 6 from J; bases not matched to a gene: 6.

This chain connects TRBV7-9 to TRBJ2-6; possible D gene TRBD1, 6 bases. Germline-derived CDR1 and CDR2 are SEHNR and FQNEAQ (reference sequence). With 5 bases removed from V and 8 bases from J, the gap between germline ends came to 16 bases. This CDR3 has 15 amino acids. CDR3 coding DNA: TGTGCCAGCAGCCACCCGCAGGGGTCAACCAACGTCCTGACTTTC. The encoded protein is CASSHPQGSTNVLTF.

There are a few counts of this clone. The J gene is TRBJ2-2, the V gene TRBV4-1; no clear D. Trimming stripped 0 bases from V and 4 bases from J, with 21 bases between. CDR1 and CDR2 (germline): MGHRA, YSYEKL. This CDR3 has 19 amino acids. The chain's CDR3 is CASSQDGRIYKKGTGELFF. For the CDR3, the DNA is TGCGCCAGCAGCCAAGATGGGCGTATTTACAAGAAGGGCACCGGGGAGCTGTTTTTT.

This clone was counted once. The CDR3 is CASSQSRVSTDTQYF. The CDR3 DNA is TGCGCCAGCAGTCAATCGCGAGTGTCCACAGATACGCAGTATTTT. The chain recombines TRBV23-1 with TRBJ2-3, with unresolved D. TRBV23-1 counts as an open reading frame of uncertain function. The CDR3 runs to 15 residues. With 0 bases removed from V and 2 bases from J, the gap between germline ends came to 9 bases.